The source of this TCR beta chain is a study of cytomegalovirus exposure and HLA in healthy donors. Study overall: A subsequent analysis stated that the 120 or so validation repertoires were run on the same platform as the 650 to 850 first-cohort repertoires.

TCRdb's copy holds only in-frame clones and misses some; the assay was immunoSEQ multiplex PCR. The table lists fewer than 150,000 clones, 88% of them singletons. The V gene's germline CDR1 is WSHSY and CDR2 SAAADI. CDR3 length equals 15 residues. The V end was cut by 5 bases, the J end by 4 bases, with 17 bases between. To note about this clone: Its antigen is currently unknown.

Findings of the study overall: The study listed 150 to 200 cytomegalovirus-associated TCR beta chains. In vitro work confirmed that three CMV-associated chains recognize CMV antigens.

Sample: PBMCs. The source of this sequence is a woman aged 18-35 years in good health and CMV-seropositive. The V and J genes are TRBV10-2 and TRBJ1-2; D call uncertain. The chain's CDR3 is CASSLPGWALYGYTF. As DNA, the CDR3 is TGCGCCAGCAGTCTTCCAGGATGGGCCCTCTATGGCTACACCTTC.